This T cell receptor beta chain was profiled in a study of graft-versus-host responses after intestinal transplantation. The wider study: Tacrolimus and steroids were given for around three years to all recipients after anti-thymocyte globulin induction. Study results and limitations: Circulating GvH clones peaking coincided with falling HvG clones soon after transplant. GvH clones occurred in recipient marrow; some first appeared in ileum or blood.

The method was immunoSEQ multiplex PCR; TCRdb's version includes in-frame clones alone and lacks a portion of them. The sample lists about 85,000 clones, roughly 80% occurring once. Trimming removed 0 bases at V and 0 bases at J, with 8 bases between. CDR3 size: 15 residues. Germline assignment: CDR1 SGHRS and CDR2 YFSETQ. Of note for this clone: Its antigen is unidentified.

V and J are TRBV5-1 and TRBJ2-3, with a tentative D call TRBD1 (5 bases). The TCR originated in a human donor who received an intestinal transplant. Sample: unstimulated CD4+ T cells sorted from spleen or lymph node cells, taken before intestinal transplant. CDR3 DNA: TGCGCCAGCAGCTTGGGACAGAGTAGCACAGATACGCAGTATTTT. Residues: CASSLGQSSTDTQYF.